Described below is a single T cell receptor (beta chain) sequence and its context. These data belong to a study of blood T cell repertoires in COVID-19. Turning to the study itself: Sources were T cells, B-cell-depleted T cells, or PBMCs; the material itself was cDNA or gDNA.

Methods used by the authors: Scientists estimated how many nucleated cells there were by amplifying reference gene primers. Assay: immunoSEQ multiplex PCR; the TCRdb copy retains only in-frame clones and omits some. V and J calls and clone size are those listed in that table; D and trimming were worked out from the DNA. The profile shows under 250,000 clones, around 81% of them singletons. Germline V lookup: CDR1 SGDLS, CDR2 YYNGEE. V was cut by 4 bases and J by 2 bases, with 13 bases left in between. There are 14 residues in the CDR3. The rearrangement links TRBV9 to TRBJ2-7; unclear D gene. Sequencing was done on a sample of peripheral blood. The receptor was derived from a woman aged 25-40 years who had recovered from COVID-19. As DNA, the CDR3 is TGTGCCAGCAGCCCTAGACTGCAAACCTACGAGCAGTACTTC. Its translation: CASSPRLQTYEQYF.